This TCR beta chain was sequenced in a study of T cells after yellow fever vaccination. This CDR3 has 16 amino acids. In germline, CDR1 is LGHNA, CDR2 YSLEER. V lost 1 base and J lost 4; bases outside the gene matches: 3. A single record per CDR3 protein comes from TCRdb applying MiXCR to the 5' RACE reads. The table shows 450,000 to 550,000 distinct CDR3 sequences, with less than 20% occurring only once. Study-level points and caveats: Booster samples showed a return of most primary-vaccination clones (around 96% CD4, around 88% CD8).

Only a few counts were recorded for this clonotype. Its target is unknown. Specimen: PBMCs, collected 15 days after the yellow fever booster vaccination. This sequence joins TRBV4-3 and TRBJ2-2; TRBD2 matches 10 bases. This TCR was recovered from a man aged 25 to 45 who received the YFV17D yellow fever vaccine. The CDR3 loop is CASSQASGSSTGELFF. For the CDR3, the DNA is TGCGCCAGCAGCCAAGCTAGCGGGAGTTCCACCGGGGAGCTGTTTTTT.